This TCR beta chain appears in the sequencing data of a study of blood T cell repertoires in COVID-19. Whole-study context: Sample material is recorded as cDNA or gDNA derived from T cells, B-cell-depleted T cells, or PBMCs.

The table lists this clone with a count of one. In the original analysis: It was from reference gene primer amplification that nucleated cell counts were estimated. Clones were read by immunoSEQ multiplex PCR, and TCRdb kept only the in-frame ones, dropping some. For V, J and clone size, that table is used; D and trimming come from the DNA. The sample lists a few hundred thousand clones, over 80% occurring once. Those enrolled, adults aged roughly 18 to 89 years, came from about two dozen US areas. Assignments of participants to cohorts depended upon their own reported clinical history. CDR1 and CDR2 from the germline V gene are SGHRS and YFSETQ. V lost 6 bases and J 1 base, leaving 21 bases between the germline ends. The CDR3 sequence is 17 residues long.

This clonotype originated in a man aged 18 to 30 with acute COVID-19. The source material was PBMCs or T cells enriched from blood (not recorded which). The chain employs TRBV5-1 and TRBJ2-3; a possible D gene is TRBD2 (6 bases). CDR3 sequence (DNA): TGCGCCAGCACCGACCTTCACATGGGAGGCGGCACAGATACGCAGTATTTT. This gives the protein CASTDLHMGGGTDTQYF.